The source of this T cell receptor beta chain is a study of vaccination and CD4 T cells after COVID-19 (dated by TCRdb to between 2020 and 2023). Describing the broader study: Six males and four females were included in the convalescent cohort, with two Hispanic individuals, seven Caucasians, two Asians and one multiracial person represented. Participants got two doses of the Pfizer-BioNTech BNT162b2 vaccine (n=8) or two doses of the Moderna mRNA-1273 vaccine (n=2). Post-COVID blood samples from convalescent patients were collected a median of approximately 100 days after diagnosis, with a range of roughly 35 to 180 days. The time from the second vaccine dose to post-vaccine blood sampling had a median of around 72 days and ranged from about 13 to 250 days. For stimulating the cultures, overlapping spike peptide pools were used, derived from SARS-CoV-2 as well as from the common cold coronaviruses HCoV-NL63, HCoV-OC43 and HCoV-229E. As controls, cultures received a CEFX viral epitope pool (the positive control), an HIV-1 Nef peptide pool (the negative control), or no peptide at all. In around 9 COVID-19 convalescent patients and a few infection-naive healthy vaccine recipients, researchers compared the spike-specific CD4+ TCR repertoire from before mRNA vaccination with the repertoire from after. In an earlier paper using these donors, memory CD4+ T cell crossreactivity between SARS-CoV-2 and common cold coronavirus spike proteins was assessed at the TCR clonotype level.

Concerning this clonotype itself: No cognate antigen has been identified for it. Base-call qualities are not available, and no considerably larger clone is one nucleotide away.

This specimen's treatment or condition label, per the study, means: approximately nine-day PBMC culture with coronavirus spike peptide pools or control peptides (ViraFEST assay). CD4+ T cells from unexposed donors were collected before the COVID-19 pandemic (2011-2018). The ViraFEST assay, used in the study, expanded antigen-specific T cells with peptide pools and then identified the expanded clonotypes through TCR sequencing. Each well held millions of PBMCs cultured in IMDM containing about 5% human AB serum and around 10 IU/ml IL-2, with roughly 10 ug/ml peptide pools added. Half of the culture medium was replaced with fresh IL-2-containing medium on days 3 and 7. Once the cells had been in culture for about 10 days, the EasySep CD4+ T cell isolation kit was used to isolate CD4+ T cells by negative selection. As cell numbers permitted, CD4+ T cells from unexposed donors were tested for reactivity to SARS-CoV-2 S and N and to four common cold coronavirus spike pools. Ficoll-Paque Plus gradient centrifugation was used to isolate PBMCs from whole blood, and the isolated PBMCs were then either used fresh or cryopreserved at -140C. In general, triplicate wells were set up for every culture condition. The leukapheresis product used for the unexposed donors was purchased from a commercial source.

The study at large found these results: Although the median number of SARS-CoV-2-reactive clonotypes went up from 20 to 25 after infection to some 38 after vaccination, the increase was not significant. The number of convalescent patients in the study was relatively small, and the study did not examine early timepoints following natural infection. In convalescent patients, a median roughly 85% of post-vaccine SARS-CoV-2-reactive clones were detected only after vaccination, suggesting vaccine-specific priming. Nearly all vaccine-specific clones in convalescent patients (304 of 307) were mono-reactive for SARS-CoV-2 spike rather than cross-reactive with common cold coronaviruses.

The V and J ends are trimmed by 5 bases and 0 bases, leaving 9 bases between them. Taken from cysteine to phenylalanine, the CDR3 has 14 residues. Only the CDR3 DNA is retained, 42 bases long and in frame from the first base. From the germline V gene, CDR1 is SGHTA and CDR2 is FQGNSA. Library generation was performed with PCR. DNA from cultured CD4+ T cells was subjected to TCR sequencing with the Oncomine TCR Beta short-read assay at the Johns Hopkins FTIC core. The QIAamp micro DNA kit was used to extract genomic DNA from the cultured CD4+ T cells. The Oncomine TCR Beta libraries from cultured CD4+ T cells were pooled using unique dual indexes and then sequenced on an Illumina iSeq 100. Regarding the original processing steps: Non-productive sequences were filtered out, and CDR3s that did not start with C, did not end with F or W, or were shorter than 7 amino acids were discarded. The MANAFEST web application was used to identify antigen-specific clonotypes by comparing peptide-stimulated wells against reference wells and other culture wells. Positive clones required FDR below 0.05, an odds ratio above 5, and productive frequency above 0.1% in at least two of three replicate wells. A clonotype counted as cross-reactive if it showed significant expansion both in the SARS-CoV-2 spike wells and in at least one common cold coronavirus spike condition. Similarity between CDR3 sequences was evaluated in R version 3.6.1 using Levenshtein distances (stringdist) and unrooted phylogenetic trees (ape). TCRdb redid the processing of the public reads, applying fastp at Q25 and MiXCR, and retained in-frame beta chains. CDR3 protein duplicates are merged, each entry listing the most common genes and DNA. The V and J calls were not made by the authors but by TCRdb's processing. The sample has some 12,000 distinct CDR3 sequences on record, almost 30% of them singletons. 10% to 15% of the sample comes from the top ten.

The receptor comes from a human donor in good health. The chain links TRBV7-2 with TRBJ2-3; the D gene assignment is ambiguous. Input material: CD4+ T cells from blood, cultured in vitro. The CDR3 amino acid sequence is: CASSRIFSTDTQYF. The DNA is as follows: TGTGCCAGCAGCCGGATATTCAGCACAGATACGCAGTATTTT.